This entry lists 13 T cell receptor beta chains sequenced from one sample in a study of beta chain features in type 1 diabetes. Every bit of the isolated RNA underwent reverse transcription, so sequencing read expressed TCRB transcripts. TCRdb's copy holds only in-frame clones and misses some; the assay was immunoSEQ multiplex PCR. The sample gives roughly 340,000 clones, approximately 13% of which show up once; over 0.014% is in the top ten. General study findings and limits: TCRB CDR3s were moderately but significantly shorter in Type 1 diabetes patients in all four CD4+ subsets.

No antigens are known for them. The specimen sequenced was naive CD4+ T cells from blood. These TCRs come from a woman younger than 35 with type 1 diabetes.

This clone was seen a few times. The V call is TRBV29-1, the J call TRBJ2-1, with D hard to call. The V gene lost 6 bases and the J gene lost 0 bases, with 12 bases spanning the gap. Germline lookup yields CDR1 SQVTM and CDR2 ANQGSEA. The CDR3 has 14 amino acids. The CDR3 nucleotides are TGCAGCGTAAGCGACCAGAGCTCCTACAATGAGCAGTTCTTC. It is translated as CSVSDQSSYNEQFF.

The chain employs TRBV15 and TRBJ2-6; D not resolved. This CDR3 spans 15 amino acids. V dropped 11 bases and J dropped 0 bases, with 14 bases sitting between them. Germline V gene sequence: CDR1 LNHNV, CDR2 YYDKDF (reference sequence). CDR3 loop: CALASGHSGANVLTF. The CDR3 DNA follows: TGTGCCCTCGCCAGTGGGCACTCTGGGGCCAACGTCCTGACTTTC.

This clone was recorded a few times. J is TRBJ2-7 and V is TRBV15, with TRBD1 as a possible D gene (5 bases). V was cut by 2 bases and J by 3 bases, with 8 bases left in between. Germline CDR1 LNHNV, CDR2 YYDKDF (reference sequence). The CDR3 is 13 amino acids. DNA of the CDR3: TGTGCCACCAGCAGATATCAGGGCTACGAGCAGTACTTC. Translated: CATSRYQGYEQYF.

Only a few counts were recorded for this clone. The chain combines TRBV29-1 with TRBJ2-1; D unresolved. Germline V CDR1 and CDR2: SQVTM, ANQGSEA. The CDR3 sequence is 12 residues long. V shed 7 bases and J shed 0 bases, with 7 bases lying between them. The CDR3 bases are TGCAGCGCTTGTAGCTCCTACAATGAGCAGTTCTTC. This encodes CSACSSYNEQFF.

This clone turned up a few times. The chain couples TRBV7-8 to TRBJ1-3; TRBD1 matches at 7 bases. Looked up from germline, CDR1 is SGHVS and CDR2 is FQNEAQ. CDR3 length: 15 residues. V gave up 5 bases and J gave up 2 bases; unmatched junction bases: 6. DNA of the CDR3: TGTGCCAGCAGCCAGAGGGACAGTACTGGAAACACCATATATTTT. Translation gives CASSQRDSTGNTIYF.

This clone was recorded a few times. The chain joins TRBV5-1 to TRBJ2-7; D possibly corresponds to TRBD1 (6 bases). CDR1 SGHRS and CDR2 YFSETQ come from the germline V gene. The CDR3 spans 15 residues. Trimming shortened V by 1 base and J by 9 bases, and 20 bases separated the two germline ends. The CDR3 region is CASSLSPGGGPPQYF. DNA of the CDR3: TGCGCCAGCAGCTTGTCACCAGGTGGGGGCCCTCCGCAGTACTTC. Complete variable domain (other parts from reference TRBV5-1 and TRBJ2-7): KAGVTQTPRYLIKTRGQQVTLSCSPISGHRSVSWYQQTPGQGLQFLFEYFSETQRNKGNFPGRFSGRQFSNSRSEMNVSTLELGDSALYLCASSLSPGGGPPQYFGPGTRLTVT.

The chain links TRBV5-1 to TRBJ1-1; 9 nucleotides agree with TRBD1. CDR3 size: 14 residues. CDR1 is SGHRS and CDR2 is YFSETQ in the germline V gene. With V trimmed by 0 bases and J by 7 bases, 4 bases remained unmatched. The CDR3 region is CASSLEGQGFEAFF. In DNA, the CDR3 is TGCGCCAGCAGCTTGGAGGGACAGGGCTTTGAAGCTTTCTTT.

The table lists this clone with a few counts. This rearrangement joins TRBV7-9 to TRBJ2-1; 9 bases line up with TRBD1. This CDR3 region has 16 residues. CDR1 is SEHNR and CDR2 is FQNEAQ in the germline V gene (reference sequence). Unmatched junction bases numbered 7, after V lost 5 bases and J lost 2 bases. CDR3 bases: TGTGCCAGCAGCCTGGGGACAGGGAACCCCTACAATGAGCAGTTCTTC. Translated: CASSLGTGNPYNEQFF. Using reference TRBV7-9 and TRBJ2-1 for the parts outside the CDR3, the full variable domain is DTGVSQNPRHKITKRGQNVTFRCDPISEHNRLYWYRQTLGQGPEFLTYFQNEAQLEKSRLLSDRFSAERPKGSFSTLEIQRTEQGDSAMYLCASSLGTGNPYNEQFFGPGTRLTVL.

The J gene is TRBJ1-2, the V gene TRBV7-9; D ambiguous. Germline V gene data show CDR1 as SEHNR and CDR2 as FQNEAQ (reference sequence). The CDR3 covers 13 residues. Trimming removed 5 bases at V and 4 bases at J, with 11 bases between. In DNA form, the CDR3 reads TGTGCCAGCAGCCCGGTCGACATCTATGGCTACACCTTC. It translates to CASSPVDIYGYTF.

CDR3 nucleotides: TGTGCCAGCAGTGAAGTCGGGACAGGGGGTACTGATGGCTACACCTTC. It codes for CASSEVGTGGTDGYTF. This rearrangement joins TRBV2 to TRBJ1-2; 11 positions agree with TRBD1. This CDR3 comprises 16 residues. V dropped 1 base and J dropped 6; count of bases not matched to a gene: 7. Germline-derived CDR1 and CDR2 are SNHLY and FYNNEI.

In this sample, this clone turned up a few times. The chain uses TRBV5-4 and TRBJ1-1, with D tentatively TRBD1 (6 bases). The CDR3 totals 13 residues. The germline gives CDR1 SGHNT, CDR2 YYREEE (reference sequence). Trimming removed 4 bases from V and 1 base from J, with 8 bases in between. CDR3 in amino acids: CASSQQGNTEAFF. CDR3 in DNA: TGTGCCAGCAGCCAACAGGGGAACACTGAAGCTTTCTTT.

The V and J genes are TRBV28 and TRBJ2-7, with 7 bases lining up with TRBD1. V lost 6 bases and J lost 2; bases outside the gene matches: 13. Germline CDR1 is MDHEN and CDR2 is SYDVKM. The CDR3 runs 16 residues. Here the CDR3 reads CASRDMTGWLTYEQYF. The DNA of the CDR3 is TGTGCCAGCAGGGACATGACAGGGTGGCTTACCTACGAGCAGTACTTC.

V is TRBV2 and J is TRBJ2-4, with 8 bases aligning to TRBD2. The CDR3 runs to 12 residues. After removal of 11 bases from V and 9 bases from J, the junction contained 9 bases not matched to a gene. CDR1 SNHLY and CDR2 FYNNEI come from the germline V gene. CDR3 nucleotide sequence: TGTGCCGCGGGAAGCGGGAGCGGCATTCAGTACTTC. Its protein is CAAGSGSGIQYF. Variable domain in full (rest from reference TRBV2 and TRBJ2-4): EPEVTQTPSHQVTQMGQEVILRCVPISNHLYFYWYRQILGQKVEFLVSFYNNEISEKSEIFDDQFSVERPDGSNFTLKIRSTKLEDSAMYFCAAGSGSGIQYFGAGTRLSVL.